The present TCR beta chain was sequenced within a study of molecular identifiers for immune sequencing clone quantification. In preparing bulk TCR libraries, previously described methods and listed TCR primers were used. TCRdb redid the calling of the PCR reads with MiXCR, one entry per CDR3 protein. The table has approximately 7,800 distinct CDR3 sequences, just under 35% seen once. Relative to its sample, this clonotype is medium-sized (0.01 to 0.1%). The CDR3 totals 14 residues. J lost 3 bases, V lost 6 bases, and 2 bases had no gene match. What was sequenced was naive CD8+ T cells from blood, with Jurkat cell RNA spiked in. Subset of the sample: FACS-sorted CD8+CD4-CCR7+CD45RA+ naive T cells. The TCR originated in a human donor in good health. Some libraries in this study had Jurkat cell RNA spiked in. The rearrangement joins TRBV12-3 or TRBV12-4 to TRBJ2-3; 11 bases map to TRBD1. CDR3 protein: CASRDRGPTDTQYF. The CDR3 nucleotides are TGTGCCAGCAGGGACAGGGGGCCGACAGATACGCAGTATTTT.